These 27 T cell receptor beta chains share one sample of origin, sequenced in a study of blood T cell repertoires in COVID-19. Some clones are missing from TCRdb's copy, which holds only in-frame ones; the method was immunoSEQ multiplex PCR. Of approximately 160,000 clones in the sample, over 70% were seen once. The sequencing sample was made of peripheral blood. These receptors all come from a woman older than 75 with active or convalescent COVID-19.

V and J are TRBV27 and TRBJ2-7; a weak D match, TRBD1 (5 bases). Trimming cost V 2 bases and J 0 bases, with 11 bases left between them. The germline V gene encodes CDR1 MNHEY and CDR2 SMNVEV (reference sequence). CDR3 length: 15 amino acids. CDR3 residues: CASSLTGQGSYEQYF. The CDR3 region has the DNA TGTGCCAGCAGTTTAACGGGCCAGGGCTCCTACGAGCAGTACTTC.

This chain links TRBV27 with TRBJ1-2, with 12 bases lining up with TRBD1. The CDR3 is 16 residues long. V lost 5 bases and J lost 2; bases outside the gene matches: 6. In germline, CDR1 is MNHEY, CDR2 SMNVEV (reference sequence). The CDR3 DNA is TGTGCCAGCAGTCTGGGACAGGGGGCCAAGAACTATGGCTACACCTTC. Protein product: CASSLGQGAKNYGYTF.

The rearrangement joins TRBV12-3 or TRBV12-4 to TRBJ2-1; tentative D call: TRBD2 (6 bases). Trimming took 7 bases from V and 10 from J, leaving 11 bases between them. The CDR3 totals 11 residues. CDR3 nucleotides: TGTGCCAGCACCTGGCGGGGAGAGCAGTTCTTC. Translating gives CASTWRGEQFF.

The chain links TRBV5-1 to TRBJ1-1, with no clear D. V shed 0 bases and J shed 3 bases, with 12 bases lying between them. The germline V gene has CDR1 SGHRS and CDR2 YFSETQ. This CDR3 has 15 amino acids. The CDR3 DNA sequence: TGCGCCAGCAGCTTGGCTGCGGGAGGGTACACTGAAGCTTTCTTT. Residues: CASSLAAGGYTEAFF.

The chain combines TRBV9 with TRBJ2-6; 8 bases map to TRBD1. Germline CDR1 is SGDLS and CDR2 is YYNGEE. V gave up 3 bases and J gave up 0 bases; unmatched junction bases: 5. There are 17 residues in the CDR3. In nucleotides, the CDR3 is TGTGCCAGCAGCGAGGGACAGGATCTCTCTGGGGCCAACGTCCTGACTTTC. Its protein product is CASSEGQDLSGANVLTF.

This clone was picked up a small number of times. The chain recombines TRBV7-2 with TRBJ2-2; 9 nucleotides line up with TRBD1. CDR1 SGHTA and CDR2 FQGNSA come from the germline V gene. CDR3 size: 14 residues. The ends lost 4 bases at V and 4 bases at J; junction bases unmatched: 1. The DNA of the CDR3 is TGTGCCAGCAGCTGGGACAGGGCCACCGGGGAGCTGTTTTTT. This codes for CASSWDRATGELFF.

The CDR3 loop is CASSPQEGLNTEAFF. Written as DNA, the CDR3 is TGTGCCAGCTCACCACAAGAAGGACTCAACACTGAAGCTTTCTTT. The J gene is TRBJ1-1, the V gene TRBV18; D unclear. The CDR3 totals 15 residues. Germline V gene lookup returns CDR1 KGHSH and CDR2 LQKENI. The V end lost 1 base, the J end lost 2 bases, and 11 bases lay between the germline ends.

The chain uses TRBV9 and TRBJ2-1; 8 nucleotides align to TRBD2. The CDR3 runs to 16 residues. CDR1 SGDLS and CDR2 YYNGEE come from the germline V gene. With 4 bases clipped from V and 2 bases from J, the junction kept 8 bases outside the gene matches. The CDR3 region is CASSSTVGGAYNEQFF. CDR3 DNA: TGTGCCAGCAGCTCCACCGTCGGGGGGGCCTACAATGAGCAGTTCTTC.

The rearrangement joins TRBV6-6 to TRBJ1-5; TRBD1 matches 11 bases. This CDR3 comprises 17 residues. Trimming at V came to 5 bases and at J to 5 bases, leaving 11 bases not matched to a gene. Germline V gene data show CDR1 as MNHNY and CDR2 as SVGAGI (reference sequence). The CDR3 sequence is CASSPSGQGGFYQPQHF. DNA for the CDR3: TGTGCCAGCAGTCCCTCGGGACAGGGGGGTTTTTATCAGCCCCAGCATTTT.

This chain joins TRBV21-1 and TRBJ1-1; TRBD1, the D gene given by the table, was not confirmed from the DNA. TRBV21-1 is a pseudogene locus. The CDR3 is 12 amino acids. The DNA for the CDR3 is TGTGCCAGCAGCGGGCGGACAGTTGAAGCTTTCTTT. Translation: CASSGRTVEAFF.

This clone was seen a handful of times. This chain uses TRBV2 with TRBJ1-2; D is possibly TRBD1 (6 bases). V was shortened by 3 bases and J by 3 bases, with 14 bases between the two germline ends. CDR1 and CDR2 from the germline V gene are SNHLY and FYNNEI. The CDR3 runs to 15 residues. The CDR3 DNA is TGTGCCAGCAGTGAGAGCCAGGGGCTGTACTATGGCTACACCTTC. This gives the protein CASSESQGLYYGYTF.

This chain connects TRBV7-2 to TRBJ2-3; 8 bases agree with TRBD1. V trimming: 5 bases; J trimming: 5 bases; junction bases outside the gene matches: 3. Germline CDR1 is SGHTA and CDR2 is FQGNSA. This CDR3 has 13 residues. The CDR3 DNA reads TGTGCCAGCAGCCGCGACAGGGGAGATACGCAGTATTTT. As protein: CASSRDRGDTQYF.

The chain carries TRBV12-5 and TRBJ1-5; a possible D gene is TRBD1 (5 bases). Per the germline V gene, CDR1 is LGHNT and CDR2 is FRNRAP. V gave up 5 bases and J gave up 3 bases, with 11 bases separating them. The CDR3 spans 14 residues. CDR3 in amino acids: CASGTQGANQPQHF. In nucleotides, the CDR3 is TGTGCTAGTGGTACTCAGGGTGCCAATCAGCCCCAGCATTTT.

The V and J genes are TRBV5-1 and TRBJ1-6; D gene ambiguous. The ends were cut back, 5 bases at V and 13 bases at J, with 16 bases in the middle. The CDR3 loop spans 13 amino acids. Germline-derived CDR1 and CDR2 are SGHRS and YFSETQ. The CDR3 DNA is TGCGCCAGCAGGTCAGACTTTCTGATGCCCCTCCACTTT. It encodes CASRSDFLMPLHF.

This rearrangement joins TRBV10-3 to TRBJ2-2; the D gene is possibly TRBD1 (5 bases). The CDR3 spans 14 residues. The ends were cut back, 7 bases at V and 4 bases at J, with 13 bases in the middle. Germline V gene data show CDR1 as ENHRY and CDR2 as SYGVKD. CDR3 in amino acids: CAIKDIPGTGELFF. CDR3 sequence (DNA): TGTGCCATCAAGGACATACCCGGCACCGGGGAGCTGTTTTTT.

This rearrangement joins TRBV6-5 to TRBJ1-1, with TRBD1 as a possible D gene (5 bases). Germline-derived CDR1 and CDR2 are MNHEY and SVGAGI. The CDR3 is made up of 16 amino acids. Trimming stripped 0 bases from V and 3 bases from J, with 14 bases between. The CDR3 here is CASSYSSRVKDTEAFF. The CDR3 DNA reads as TGTGCCAGCAGTTACTCGTCCAGGGTAAAGGACACTGAAGCTTTCTTT.

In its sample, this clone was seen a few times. The CDR3 reads CASSSTIFGRKTYEQYF. The CDR3 nucleotides read TGTGCCAGCAGCTCGACGATTTTTGGCAGGAAAACCTACGAGCAGTACTTC. This chain uses TRBV11-3 with TRBJ2-7; D not certain. Trimming stripped 4 bases from V and 2 bases from J, with 21 bases between. The CDR3 extends over 17 amino acids. Germline V lookup: CDR1 SGHNT, CDR2 YENEEA.

The DNA of the CDR3 is TGTGCTAGTGGTTTGACCAGGACTAGCGGGGTGGAGACCCAGTACTTC. It is translated as CASGLTRTSGVETQYF. The chain is built from TRBV12-5 and TRBJ2-5; 12 positions agree with TRBD2. Unmatched junction bases numbered 6, after V lost 2 bases and J lost 5 bases. Looked up from germline, CDR1 is LGHNT and CDR2 is FRNRAP. The CDR3 length is 16 residues.

The CDR3 here is CASSLGGGGGNYGYTF. Here the CDR3 DNA reads TGTGCCAGCAGCTTGGGTGGGGGCGGTGGTAACTATGGCTACACCTTC. The chain recombines TRBV5-4 with TRBJ1-2; the D gene is possibly TRBD1 (6 bases). Trimming took off 0 bases at V and 1 base at J, with 13 bases between the two ends. CDR1 is SGHNT, CDR2 YYREEE, per germline (reference sequence). CDR3 length: 16 amino acids. Complete variable domain (other parts from reference TRBV5-4 and TRBJ1-2): ETGVTQSPTHLIKTRGQQVTLRCSSQSGHNTVSWYQQALGQGPQFIFQYYREEENGRGNFPPRFSGLQFPNYSSELNVNALELDDSALYLCASSLGGGGGNYGYTFGSGTRLTVV.

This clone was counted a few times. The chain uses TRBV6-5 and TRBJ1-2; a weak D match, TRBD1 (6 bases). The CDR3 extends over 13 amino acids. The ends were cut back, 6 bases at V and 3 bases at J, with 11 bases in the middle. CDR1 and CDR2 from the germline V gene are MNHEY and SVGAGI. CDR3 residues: CASRREGDYGYTF. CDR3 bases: TGTGCCAGCAGAAGGGAGGGGGACTATGGCTACACCTTC.

In nucleotides, the CDR3 is TGTGCCAGCAACATGACAGGGTCTAACTATGGCTACACCTTC. It specifies CASNMTGSNYGYTF. V and J are TRBV6-4 and TRBJ1-2; TRBD1 aligns across 7 bases. CDR1 and CDR2 (germline): MRHNA, SNTAGT. Trimming cost V 7 bases and J 0 bases; bases outside gene matches: 5. CDR3 size: 14 residues.

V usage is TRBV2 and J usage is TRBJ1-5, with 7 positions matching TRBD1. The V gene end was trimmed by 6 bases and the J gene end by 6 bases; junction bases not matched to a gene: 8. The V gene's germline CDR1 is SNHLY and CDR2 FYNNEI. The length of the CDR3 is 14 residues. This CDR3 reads CASRAGGVGQPQHF. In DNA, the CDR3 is TGTGCCAGCAGGGCAGGGGGAGTCGGTCAGCCCCAGCATTTT.

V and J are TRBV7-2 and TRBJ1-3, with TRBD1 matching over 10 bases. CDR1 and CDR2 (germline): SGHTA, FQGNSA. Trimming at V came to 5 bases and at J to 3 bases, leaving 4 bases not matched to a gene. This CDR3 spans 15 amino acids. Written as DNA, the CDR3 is TGTGCCAGCAGCAAACGGACAGGGGGTGGAAACACCATATATTTT. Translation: CASSKRTGGGNTIYF. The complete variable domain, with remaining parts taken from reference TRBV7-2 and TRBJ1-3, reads GAGVSQSPSNKVTEKGKDVELRCDPISGHTALYWYRQSLGQGLEFLIYFQGNSAPDKSGLPSDRFSAERTGGSVSTLTIQRTQQEDSAVYLCASSKRTGGGNTIYFGEGSWLTVV.

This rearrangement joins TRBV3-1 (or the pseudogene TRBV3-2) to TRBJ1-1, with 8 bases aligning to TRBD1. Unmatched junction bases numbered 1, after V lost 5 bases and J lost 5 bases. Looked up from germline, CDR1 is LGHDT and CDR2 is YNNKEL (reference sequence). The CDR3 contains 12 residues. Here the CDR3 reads CASSGTGTEAFF. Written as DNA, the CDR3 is TGTGCCAGCAGCGGGACAGGAACTGAAGCTTTCTTT.

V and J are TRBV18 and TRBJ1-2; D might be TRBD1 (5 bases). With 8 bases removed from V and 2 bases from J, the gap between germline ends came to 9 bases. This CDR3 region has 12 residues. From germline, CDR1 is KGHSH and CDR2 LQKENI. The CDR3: CASRRDNYGYTF. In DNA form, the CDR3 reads TGTGCCAGCCGGCGGGACAACTATGGCTACACCTTC.

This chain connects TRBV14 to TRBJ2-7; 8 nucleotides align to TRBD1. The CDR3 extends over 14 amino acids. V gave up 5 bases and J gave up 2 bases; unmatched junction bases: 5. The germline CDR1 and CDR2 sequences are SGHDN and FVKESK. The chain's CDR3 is CASSLTGVAYEQYF. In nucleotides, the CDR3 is TGTGCCAGCAGCTTGACAGGGGTCGCCTACGAGCAGTACTTC.

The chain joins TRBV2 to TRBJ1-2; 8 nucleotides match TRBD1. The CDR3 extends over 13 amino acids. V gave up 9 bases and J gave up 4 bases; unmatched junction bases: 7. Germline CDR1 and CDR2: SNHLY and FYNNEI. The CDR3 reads CASGQGMGYGYTF. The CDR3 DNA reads TGTGCCAGTGGACAGGGAATGGGCTATGGCTACACCTTC.